The 18 T cell receptor beta chains below were found in one sample sequenced in a study of neoadjuvant nivolumab and ipilimumab in lung cancer (dated by TCRdb to 2018 to 2021). Reading the label with the study, this specimen's time point is: at surgical resection after neoadjuvant nivolumab +/- ipilimumab. Libraries were constructed by the immunoSEQ multiplex PCR assay. Sourced from immuneACCESS, this table was stored by TCRdb with only in-frame sequences that have V and J called. A share of the clones is absent; for the studies checked, an unresolved V gene accounts for under half, and the remainder has no known explanation. The sample table contains about 33,000 clones; only one count was recorded for roughly 90% of them. The ten largest clones capture around 2.2% of the sample. The sample consisted of peripheral blood, taken after neoadjuvant nivolumab, alone or with ipilimumab, at or shortly before surgery. These receptors were obtained from an adult with non-small cell lung cancer.

This clone came up once. The chain uses TRBV11-2 and TRBJ1-5; no clear D. Germline CDR1 SGHAT, CDR2 FQNNGV. CDR3 size: 13 residues. V dropped 1 base and J dropped 7 bases, with 8 bases sitting between them. The CDR3 here is CASSLGSEQPQHF. CDR3 sequence (DNA): TGTGCCAGCAGCTTAGGATCCGAACAGCCCCAGCATTTT.

This clone has just a few counts. CDR3 sequence (DNA): TGTGCCAGCAATCCCGGGCAGCCCACCTATGGCTACACCTTC. Amino acids: CASNPGQPTYGYTF. V is TRBV2 and J is TRBJ1-2; no clear D. V was trimmed by 7 bases and J by 4 bases, leaving 16 bases between them. The CDR3 extends over 14 amino acids. CDR1 SNHLY and CDR2 FYNNEI come from the germline V gene. Complete variable domain (other parts from reference TRBV2 and TRBJ1-2): EPEVTQTPSHQVTQMGQEVILRCVPISNHLYFYWYRQILGQKVEFLVSFYNNEISEKSEIFDDQFSVERPDGSNFTLKIRSTKLEDSAMYFCASNPGQPTYGYTFGSGTRLTVV.

This clone was seen only once. The CDR3 sequence: CASSLLGATDTQYF. DNA for the CDR3: TGTGCCAGCAGTTTATTGGGGGCCACAGATACGCAGTATTTT. This chain connects TRBV28 to TRBJ2-3; weak D call: TRBD1 (6 bases). Per the germline V gene, CDR1 is MDHEN and CDR2 is SYDVKM. V gave up 1 base and J gave up 2 bases, with 7 bases separating them. The CDR3 is made up of 14 amino acids. The full variable domain, its missing parts supplied by reference TRBV28 and TRBJ2-3, is DVKVTQSSRYLVKRTGEKVFLECVQDMDHENMFWYRQDPGLGLRLIYFSYDVKMKEKGDIPEGYSVSREKKERFSLILESASTNQTSMYLCASSLLGATDTQYFGPGTRLTVL.

V and J are TRBV5-1 and TRBJ2-1; 10 bases align to TRBD2. The CDR3 spans 14 residues. CDR1 SGHRS and CDR2 YFSETQ come from the germline V gene. V was clipped by 8 bases and J by 5 bases; unmatched bases: 7. The CDR3 DNA follows: TGCGCCAGTTTTCCGGGACTAGCGCACAATGAGCAGTTCTTC. Its translation: CASFPGLAHNEQFF.

The chain combines TRBV5-1 with TRBJ1-2; D is perhaps TRBD1 (5 bases). The ends were cut back, 5 bases at V and 4 bases at J, with 18 bases in the middle. The V gene's germline CDR1 is SGHRS and CDR2 YFSETQ. This CDR3 has 15 residues. The CDR3 loop is CASSRRGIGAYGYTF. CDR3 nucleotides: TGCGCCAGCAGTCGTCGTGGAATTGGGGCCTATGGCTACACCTTC.

The chain links TRBV11-1 to TRBJ2-1; TRBD1 might be the D (5 bases). Trimming pared 5 bases from V and 5 bases from J, leaving 7 bases between. The CDR3 consists of 12 residues. The germline V gene has CDR1 SGHAT and CDR2 FQDESV (reference sequence). The CDR3 DNA sequence: TGTGCCAGCAGCGGGGCTAACAATGAGCAGTTCTTC. It codes for CASSGANNEQFF.

V usage is TRBV7-2 and J usage is TRBJ1-5; D is undetermined. CDR1 and CDR2 (germline): SGHTA, FQGNSA. V was trimmed by 1 base and J by 5 bases, leaving 9 bases between them. The CDR3 extends over 14 amino acids. CDR3 nucleotides: TGTGCCAGCAGCTTAGTTGGGATGGATCAGCCCCAGCATTTT. Protein product: CASSLVGMDQPQHF. The whole variable domain, remainder taken from reference TRBV7-2 and TRBJ1-5, is GAGVSQSPSNKVTEKGKDVELRCDPISGHTALYWYRQSLGQGLEFLIYFQGNSAPDKSGLPSDRFSAERTGGSVSTLTIQRTQQEDSAVYLCASSLVGMDQPQHFGDGTRLSIL.

The chain couples TRBV6-9 to TRBJ2-2, with a weak D call TRBD1 (5 bases). Germline CDR1 reads MNHGY; CDR2 reads SVAAGI. V was pared by 11 bases and J by 1 base, with 17 bases between. CDR3 length: 15 residues. As DNA, the CDR3 is TGTGCCGGCCCCATCAGGCAGGGGAACACCGGGGAGCTGTTTTTT. Protein: CAGPIRQGNTGELFF.

The genes are TRBV11-1 and TRBJ2-1; D might be TRBD2 (5 bases). In germline, CDR1 is SGHAT, CDR2 FQDESV (reference sequence). V shed 5 bases and J shed 2 bases, with 13 bases lying between them. The CDR3 runs 15 residues. This CDR3 is CASSPKSGAYNEQFF. The CDR3 nucleotides read TGTGCCAGCAGCCCTAAAAGCGGTGCCTACAATGAGCAGTTCTTC.

The V gene is TRBV4-1, the J gene TRBJ2-5, with 11 positions matching TRBD2. The CDR3 sequence is 16 residues long. The ends lost 1 base at V and 5 bases at J; junction bases unmatched: 6. Germline V gene lookup returns CDR1 MGHRA and CDR2 YSYEKL. The CDR3 region is CASSQVGGLAGETQYF. The CDR3 DNA follows: TGCGCCAGCAGCCAAGTGGGTGGACTAGCGGGCGAGACCCAGTACTTC.

The V gene is TRBV2, the J gene TRBJ1-1; D is uncertain. Trimming removed 3 bases from V and 7 bases from J, with 15 bases in between. Germline CDR1 is SNHLY and CDR2 is FYNNEI. This CDR3 region has 14 residues. The CDR3 bases are TGTGCCAGCAGTGAGGAGACGGTACCCTTTGAAGCTTTCTTT. Amino acid sequence: CASSEETVPFEAFF.

V is TRBV10-3 and J is TRBJ2-2, with 7 bases matching TRBD2. The V gene's germline CDR1 is ENHRY and CDR2 SYGVKD. This CDR3 has 16 residues. V lost 4 bases and J lost 7; bases outside the gene matches: 12. In DNA form, the CDR3 reads TGTGCCATCAGTGTGACTAGCCGGGGGATAGACGGGGAGCTGTTTTTT. It encodes CAISVTSRGIDGELFF.

In this sample, this clone turned up once. The chain combines TRBV18 with TRBJ2-2; D unclear. The germline gives CDR1 KGHSH, CDR2 LQKENI. Trimming pared 4 bases from V and 1 base from J, leaving 13 bases between. The CDR3 totals 16 residues. Here the CDR3 DNA reads TGTGCCAGCTCACTCCAACCTCAGGAGAACACCGGGGAGCTGTTTTTT. Its translation: CASSLQPQENTGELFF.

This sequence joins TRBV7-9 and TRBJ2-7; 9 bases map to TRBD1. CDR1 is SEHNR and CDR2 is FQNEAQ in the germline V gene (reference sequence). The CDR3 contains 13 residues. The V gene end was trimmed by 4 bases and the J gene end by 4 bases; junction bases not matched to a gene: 2. The CDR3 sequence is CASSSGTGYEQYF. The CDR3 bases are TGTGCCAGCAGCTCAGGGACAGGGTACGAGCAGTACTTC. The entire variable domain, with the rest obtained from reference TRBV7-9 and TRBJ2-7, is as follows: DTGVSQNPRHKITKRGQNVTFRCDPISEHNRLYWYRQTLGQGPEFLTYFQNEAQLEKSRLLSDRFSAERPKGSFSTLEIQRTEQGDSAMYLCASSSGTGYEQYFGPGTRLTVT.

V is TRBV4-1 and J is TRBJ2-7, with 12 bases that match TRBD2. After removal of 3 bases from V and 5 bases from J, the junction contained 8 bases not matched to a gene. Germline values: CDR1 MGHRA, CDR2 YSYEKL. CDR3 length: 16 amino acids. The CDR3 region is CASSQGLAGLGDEQYF. CDR3 sequence (DNA): TGCGCCAGCAGCCAGGGACTAGCGGGTCTTGGCGACGAGCAGTACTTC.

This chain joins TRBV5-1 and TRBJ1-1, with 12 bases aligning to TRBD1. V was pared by 4 bases and J by 8 bases, with 24 bases of the junction left unmatched. The CDR3 sequence is 20 residues long. Per germline, CDR1 SGHRS and CDR2 YFSETQ. The CDR3, as DNA: TGCGCCAGCAGCCTTAGTCCCGGGACAGGGGGCGCGGGGGATAAAAGCGAAGCTTTCTTT. Its translation: CASSLSPGTGGAGDKSEAFF.

CDR3 residues: CASSTMEGEAFF. In DNA form, the CDR3 reads TGTGCCAGCAGCACCATGGAGGGCGAAGCTTTCTTT. V usage is TRBV11-2 and J usage is TRBJ1-1; D ambiguous. Per germline, CDR1 SGHAT and CDR2 FQNNGV. The CDR3 extends over 12 amino acids. Trimming pared 5 bases from V and 8 bases from J, leaving 12 bases between.

The chain employs TRBV6-5 and TRBJ1-2, with TRBD1 identical over 10 bases. V trimming: 6 bases; J trimming: 5 bases; junction bases outside the gene matches: 3. This CDR3 has 13 residues. Looked up from germline, CDR1 is MNHEY and CDR2 is SVGAGI. CDR3 amino acids: CASRGQGYYGYTF. The DNA for the CDR3 is TGTGCCAGCAGGGGACAGGGGTATTATGGCTACACCTTC.